This is a list of T cell receptor beta chains from one sample in a study of shared clonotypes between healthy human individuals. Libraries were prepared by immunoSEQ multiplex PCR; TCRdb keeps only in-frame clonotypes and omits some of them. The sample contains about 1.1 million clones, about 84% of which appear only once. Sequenced material: memory CD4+ T cells from PBMCs. The receptors stem from a man between 18 and 35 years old in good health. Some clones in this sample may be carry-over from other donors' samples. Each CDR3 is given with its conserved first and last residue. The order of the fields is J gene, V gene, clone size, D gene, CDR3 DNA, CDR3 protein. The D gene is left open where the match is weak. Expanded clones are given a class, and other clones once, few, many or no size at all.

J gene: TRBJ1-1; V gene: TRBV2; clone size: few; D gene: .; CDR3 DNA: TGTGCCAGCAGTGAAGGGCAGGTCACTGAAGCTTTCTTT; CDR3 protein: CASSEGQVTEAFF
J gene: TRBJ1-1; V gene: TRBV25-1; clone size: .; D gene: .; CDR3 DNA: TGTGCCAGCAGTCAAGGGGGACCAGCTTTCTTT; CDR3 protein: CASSQGGPAFF
J gene: TRBJ2-3; V gene: TRBV19; clone size: .; D gene: .; CDR3 DNA: TGTGCCAGTAGCCCTCAACAGGGAGATACGCAGTATTTT; CDR3 protein: CASSPQQGDTQYF
J gene: TRBJ2-3; V gene: TRBV9; clone size: .; D gene: TRBD1; CDR3 DNA: TGTGCCAGCAGCGCCCGGACAGGGGGAATAACAGATACGCAGTATTTT; CDR3 protein: CASSARTGGITDTQYF
J gene: TRBJ1-4; V gene: TRBV9; clone size: once; D gene: .; CDR3 DNA: TGTGCCAGCAGCGTAGCCCCAGGGGCAACTAATGAAAAACTGTTTTTT; CDR3 protein: CASSVAPGATNEKLFF
J gene: TRBJ2-3; V gene: TRBV18; clone size: .; D gene: .; CDR3 DNA: TGTGCCAGCTCATCTACTAGACCGGGCACAGATACGCAGTATTTT; CDR3 protein: CASSSTRPGTDTQYF
J gene: TRBJ1-1; V gene: TRBV6-6; clone size: .; D gene: TRBD1; CDR3 DNA: TGTGCCAGCAGGACGACAGGGGGCGCGGGGAACACTGAAGCTTTCTTT; CDR3 protein: CASRTTGGAGNTEAFF
J gene: TRBJ2-5; V gene: TRBV2; clone size: .; D gene: .; CDR3 DNA: TGTGCCAGCAGTGTGGGACGGGGGACCCAGTACTTC; CDR3 protein: CASSVGRGTQYF
J gene: TRBJ2-1; V gene: TRBV28; clone size: .; D gene: .; CDR3 DNA: TGTGCCAGCAGTTTATGGGGTTTAGACGGCGGGAATGAGCAGTTCTTC; CDR3 protein: CASSLWGLDGGNEQFF
J gene: TRBJ2-5; V gene: TRBV11-2; clone size: .; D gene: .; CDR3 DNA: TGTGCCAGCAGCTCCCATTTTCTGGGGGAGACCCAGTACTTC; CDR3 protein: CASSSHFLGETQYF
J gene: TRBJ1-1; V gene: TRBV6-5; clone size: .; D gene: .; CDR3 DNA: TGTGCCAGCAGTCGGGCCCGCGAGGGGGCTTTCTTT; CDR3 protein: CASSRAREGAFF
J gene: TRBJ2-4; V gene: TRBV19; clone size: few; D gene: .; CDR3 DNA: TGTGCCAGTAGTATAGGGATAGCCAAAAACATTCAGTACTTC; CDR3 protein: CASSIGIAKNIQYF
J gene: TRBJ2-2; V gene: TRBV5-1; clone size: .; D gene: TRBD2; CDR3 DNA: TGCGCCAGCAGCCCTCGTTTGACTAGCGGGAGGTCCGCGAACACCGGGGAGCTGTTTTTT; CDR3 protein: CASSPRLTSGRSANTGELFF
J gene: TRBJ1-1; V gene: TRBV2; clone size: .; D gene: .; CDR3 DNA: TGTGCCAGCAGTCGACAGGTTGGTGGGGCTTTCTTT; CDR3 protein: CASSRQVGGAFF
J gene: TRBJ2-5; V gene: TRBV4-1; clone size: .; D gene: .; CDR3 DNA: TGCGCCAGCAGCCGGGACTTGCCCACCGGGGAGACCCAGTACTTC; CDR3 protein: CASSRDLPTGETQYF
J gene: TRBJ2-7; V gene: TRBV5-1; clone size: .; D gene: .; CDR3 DNA: TGCGCCAGCAGCTTAGGGACGGGCACGTACCGCGAGCAGTACTTC; CDR3 protein: CASSLGTGTYREQYF
J gene: TRBJ2-5; V gene: TRBV5-1; clone size: .; D gene: TRBD1; CDR3 DNA: TGCGCCAGCGGGGACAGGGTAGGAGAGACCCAGTACTTC; CDR3 protein: CASGDRVGETQYF
J gene: TRBJ1-2; V gene: TRBV7-2; clone size: .; D gene: .; CDR3 DNA: TGTGCCAGCAGCTTAGTGGCCACTGCTTTGGAATATGGCTACACCTTC; CDR3 protein: CASSLVATALEYGYTF
J gene: TRBJ2-2; V gene: TRBV5-4; clone size: .; D gene: TRBD2; CDR3 DNA: TGTGCCAGCAGCTTGGCCTATGAAGCGGGAGGGCCCGGGGAGCTGTTTTTT; CDR3 protein: CASSLAYEAGGPGELFF
J gene: TRBJ2-4; V gene: TRBV28; clone size: .; D gene: .; CDR3 DNA: TGTGCCAGCAGTTTTGATCTAGCCAAAAACATTCAGTACTTC; CDR3 protein: CASSFDLAKNIQYF
J gene: TRBJ2-4; V gene: TRBV2; clone size: .; D gene: .; CDR3 DNA: TGTGCCAGCACCCAGGAGAGGGACCACATTCAGTACTTC; CDR3 protein: CASTQERDHIQYF
J gene: TRBJ1-2; V gene: TRBV5-5; clone size: .; D gene: .; CDR3 DNA: TGTGCCAGCAGCTTCGCGCCAGGGGTGGGCTATGGCTACACCTTC; CDR3 protein: CASSFAPGVGYGYTF
J gene: TRBJ2-5; V gene: TRBV11-1; clone size: .; D gene: .; CDR3 DNA: TGTGCCAGCAGCGGGTGGGGCAGCGTTGAGACCCAGTACTTC; CDR3 protein: CASSGWGSVETQYF
J gene: TRBJ2-3; V gene: TRBV10-3; clone size: once; D gene: .; CDR3 DNA: TGTGCCATCAAGAGCAGAAGTAGCACAGATACGCAGTATTTT; CDR3 protein: CAIKSRSSTDTQYF
J gene: TRBJ1-2; V gene: TRBV6-5; clone size: .; D gene: .; CDR3 DNA: TGTGCCAGCGGTGGGGGCACCTACGGGGATGGCTACACCTTC; CDR3 protein: CASGGGTYGDGYTF
J gene: TRBJ2-3; V gene: TRBV28; clone size: .; D gene: .; CDR3 DNA: TGTGCCAGCAGTTTGAATGCCGGGGGTACGCAGTATTTT; CDR3 protein: CASSLNAGGTQYF
J gene: TRBJ2-3; V gene: TRBV7-2; clone size: .; D gene: .; CDR3 DNA: TGTGCCAGCAGCTTAGTCAGTGACAGCACAGATACGCAGTATTTT; CDR3 protein: CASSLVSDSTDTQYF
J gene: TRBJ2-5; V gene: TRBV11-2; clone size: .; D gene: TRBD2; CDR3 DNA: TGTGCCAGCAGCCAACTAGCGGCCCCTGTAGAGACCCAGTACTTC; CDR3 protein: CASSQLAAPVETQYF
J gene: TRBJ1-1; V gene: TRBV7-2; clone size: .; D gene: TRBD1; CDR3 DNA: TGTGCCAGCAGCTTAGAGGCAGGGGACAGAGCTTTCTTT; CDR3 protein: CASSLEAGDRAFF
J gene: TRBJ1-1; V gene: TRBV27; clone size: .; D gene: .; CDR3 DNA: TGTGCCAGCAGTCCCCGAAGTGTGAACACTGAAGCTTTCTTT; CDR3 protein: CASSPRSVNTEAFF
J gene: TRBJ2-7; V gene: TRBV5-1; clone size: .; D gene: .; CDR3 DNA: TGCGCCAGCAGTTCTAGGACGGGGAGCTCCTACGAGCAGTACTTC; CDR3 protein: CASSSRTGSSYEQYF
J gene: TRBJ2-1; V gene: TRBV18; clone size: .; D gene: TRBD2; CDR3 DNA: TGTGCCAGCTCGCCACTAGCGGGGGACAATGAGCAGTTCTTC; CDR3 protein: CASSPLAGDNEQFF
J gene: TRBJ2-2; V gene: TRBV30; clone size: once; D gene: .; CDR3 DNA: TGTGCCCCGAGAACCGGGGAGCTGTTTTTT; CDR3 protein: CAPRTGELFF
J gene: TRBJ1-1; V gene: TRBV28; clone size: .; D gene: .; CDR3 DNA: TGTGCCAGCAGTTTAGCTGGGACCACTGAAGCTTTCTTT; CDR3 protein: CASSLAGTTEAFF
J gene: TRBJ2-7; V gene: TRBV5-1; clone size: many; D gene: .; CDR3 DNA: TGCGCCAGCAGCTTGATGTCAGAGACCTACGAGCAGTACTTC; CDR3 protein: CASSLMSETYEQYF
J gene: TRBJ1-3; V gene: TRBV9; clone size: once; D gene: .; CDR3 DNA: TGTGCCAGCAGCGTGCGAGAGCTTGGAAACACCATATATTTT; CDR3 protein: CASSVRELGNTIYF
J gene: TRBJ2-7; V gene: TRBV6-5; clone size: .; D gene: TRBD1; CDR3 DNA: TGTGCCAGCAGTTCCGGACAGGGGGCCTACGAGCAGTACTTC; CDR3 protein: CASSSGQGAYEQYF
J gene: TRBJ2-3; V gene: TRBV4-3; clone size: .; D gene: TRBD2; CDR3 DNA: TGCGCCAGCAGCCAAGGGACTAGCGGAAACACAGATACGCAGTATTTT; CDR3 protein: CASSQGTSGNTDTQYF
J gene: TRBJ2-3; V gene: TRBV7-3; clone size: .; D gene: TRBD1; CDR3 DNA: TGTGCCAGCAGCTCCCCTCCGGGACAGGGCACAGATACGCAGTATTTT; CDR3 protein: CASSSPPGQGTDTQYF
J gene: TRBJ2-3; V gene: TRBV5-1; clone size: .; D gene: TRBD2; CDR3 DNA: TGCGCCAGCAGCCGACTAGCGGGAGGGACAGATACGCAGTATTTT; CDR3 protein: CASSRLAGGTDTQYF
J gene: TRBJ2-1; V gene: TRBV7-9; clone size: .; D gene: TRBD2; CDR3 DNA: TGTGCCAGCAGCATAGCCCTCGGGACTAGCTTATACAATGAGCAGTTCTTC; CDR3 protein: CASSIALGTSLYNEQFF
J gene: TRBJ2-7; V gene: TRBV10-3; clone size: .; D gene: .; CDR3 DNA: TGTGCCATCAGTGAGTCCCGGACAGGCGGAGGGCTAGCGCTCACCTACGAGCAGTACTTC; CDR3 protein: CAISESRTGGGLALTYEQYF
J gene: TRBJ2-5; V gene: TRBV30; clone size: .; D gene: .; CDR3 DNA: TGTGCCTGGAGTTTACAGGGAGGAGAGACCCAGTACTTC; CDR3 protein: CAWSLQGGETQYF
J gene: TRBJ1-2; V gene: TRBV2; clone size: .; D gene: .; CDR3 DNA: TGTGCCAGCAGTGAAACGCTTAACTATGGCTACACCTTC; CDR3 protein: CASSETLNYGYTF
J gene: TRBJ1-5; V gene: TRBV15; clone size: .; D gene: .; CDR3 DNA: TGTGCCACCAGCAGAAAAACCCTCGCCCCAAATCAGCCCCAGCATTTT; CDR3 protein: CATSRKTLAPNQPQHF
J gene: TRBJ1-2; V gene: TRBV5-4; clone size: .; D gene: .; CDR3 DNA: TGTGCCAGCAGCCCTGACAGATTCTATGGCTACACCTTC; CDR3 protein: CASSPDRFYGYTF
J gene: TRBJ2-7; V gene: TRBV6-1; clone size: .; D gene: .; CDR3 DNA: TGTGCCAGCAGTGTAACTATAGCGGCGACGATGGGGCAGTACTTC; CDR3 protein: CASSVTIAATMGQYF